This is a list of T cell receptor beta chains from one sample in a study of human T cells and chemical hapten exposure. Each CDR3 protein gets one entry after TCRdb re-called the RACE reads with MiXCR. The repertoire consists of over 85,000 distinct CDR3 sequences, with 9.5% to 15% occurring once and the leading ten covering approximately 2%. The sample consisted of whole blood, taken in connection with sensitization to the hapten diphenylcyclopropenone (DPC). The receptors originated from a woman in her thirties or forties with alopecia areata. Some clones in this sample may be carry-over from other donors' samples. The CDR3 runs from the conserved cysteine through the conserved F or W. Fields, in order: D gene, J gene, V gene, clone size, CDR3 protein, CDR3 DNA. A D gene is named only where the DNA matches it firmly. Expanded clones are given a class, and other clones once, few, many or no size at all.

d_call: NA
j_call: TRBJ2-1
v_call: TRBV7-2
clone_size: many
cdr3_aa: CASSLAGKEQFF
cdr3_nt: TGTGCCAGCAGCTTAGCGGGAAAGGAGCAGTTCTTC

d_call: TRBD1
j_call: TRBJ2-7
v_call: TRBV5-6
clone_size: NA
cdr3_aa: CASSTGTGWQYF
cdr3_nt: TGTGCCAGCAGTACCGGGACAGGGTGGCAGTACTTC

d_call: NA
j_call: TRBJ2-2
v_call: TRBV28
clone_size: few
cdr3_aa: CASSFSSTGELFF
cdr3_nt: TGTGCCAGCAGTTTCTCCAGTACCGGGGAGCTGTTTTTT

d_call: NA
j_call: TRBJ2-6
v_call: TRBV3-1
clone_size: NA
cdr3_aa: CASSQVSATAGANVLTF
cdr3_nt: TGTGCCAGCAGCCAAGTCTCGGCGACAGCTGGGGCCAACGTCCTGACTTTC

d_call: NA
j_call: TRBJ2-1
v_call: TRBV7-9
clone_size: NA
cdr3_aa: CASSLGTGLNEQFF
cdr3_nt: TGTGCCAGCAGCTTGGGGACTGGCCTGAATGAGCAGTTCTTC

d_call: NA
j_call: TRBJ1-5
v_call: TRBV28
clone_size: many
cdr3_aa: CASHGGINQPQHF
cdr3_nt: TGTGCCAGCCACGGGGGAATTAATCAGCCCCAGCATTTT

d_call: TRBD2
j_call: TRBJ2-1
v_call: TRBV20-1
clone_size: few
cdr3_aa: CSARLAGAKIYNEQFF
cdr3_nt: TGCAGTGCTAGACTAGCGGGGGCCAAGATCTACAATGAGCAGTTCTTC

d_call: TRBD2
j_call: TRBJ2-1
v_call: TRBV28
clone_size: many
cdr3_aa: CATTQRGISYNEQFF
cdr3_nt: TGTGCCACCACACAGCGGGGGATCTCCTACAATGAGCAGTTCTTC

d_call: NA
j_call: TRBJ2-7
v_call: TRBV7-9
clone_size: few
cdr3_aa: CASSPSVEQYF
cdr3_nt: TGTGCCAGCAGCCCATCGGTCGAGCAGTACTTC

d_call: NA
j_call: TRBJ2-1
v_call: TRBV24-1
clone_size: NA
cdr3_aa: CATSDPRENRDNEQFF
cdr3_nt: TGTGCCACCAGTGACCCTAGGGAGAATAGAGACAATGAGCAGTTCTTC

d_call: TRBD2
j_call: TRBJ2-2
v_call: TRBV6-6
clone_size: many
cdr3_aa: CASRTSGSDTGELFF
cdr3_nt: TGTGCCAGCAGGACTAGCGGGAGCGACACCGGGGAGCTGTTTTTT

d_call: NA
j_call: TRBJ2-7
v_call: TRBV12-3/TRBV12-4
clone_size: NA
cdr3_aa: CASSFTLAIEQYF
cdr3_nt: TGTGCCAGCAGTTTCACCCTAGCCATCGAGCAGTACTTC

d_call: NA
j_call: TRBJ2-7
v_call: TRBV7-2
clone_size: NA
cdr3_aa: CASSGWAGLTYEQYF
cdr3_nt: TGTGCCAGCAGCGGGTGGGCAGGTCTAACCTACGAGCAGTACTTC

d_call: NA
j_call: TRBJ2-3
v_call: TRBV28
clone_size: NA
cdr3_aa: CASSDLRNTQYF
cdr3_nt: TGTGCCAGCAGTGATCTACGGAATACGCAGTATTTT

d_call: TRBD2
j_call: TRBJ2-7
v_call: TRBV2
clone_size: NA
cdr3_aa: CASSCSGIYEQYF
cdr3_nt: TGTGCCAGCAGCTGTAGCGGGATCTACGAGCAGTACTTC

d_call: NA
j_call: TRBJ1-1
v_call: TRBV5-4
clone_size: NA
cdr3_aa: CASSLPGHKTEAFF
cdr3_nt: TGTGCCAGCAGCCTACCGGGACACAAGACTGAAGCTTTCTTT

d_call: TRBD1
j_call: TRBJ1-5
v_call: TRBV7-6
clone_size: NA
cdr3_aa: CASSLEQGFNQPQHF
cdr3_nt: TGTGCCAGCAGCTTAGAACAGGGGTTTAATCAGCCCCAGCATTTT

d_call: NA
j_call: TRBJ2-1
v_call: TRBV6-6
clone_size: many
cdr3_aa: CAASEPSSYNEQFF
cdr3_nt: TGTGCCGCGAGCGAACCAAGCTCCTACAATGAGCAGTTCTTC

d_call: TRBD1
j_call: TRBJ1-5
v_call: TRBV12-3/TRBV12-4
clone_size: NA
cdr3_aa: CASSSGTGGLNQPQHF
cdr3_nt: TGTGCCAGCAGCTCCGGGACAGGGGGCCTCAATCAGCCCCAGCATTTT

d_call: NA
j_call: TRBJ1-1
v_call: TRBV29-1
clone_size: few
cdr3_aa: CSARNTEAFF
cdr3_nt: TGCAGCGCAAGGAACACTGAAGCTTTCTTT

d_call: NA
j_call: TRBJ2-1
v_call: TRBV6-2/TRBV6-3
clone_size: NA
cdr3_aa: CASRDRTPLVGEQFF
cdr3_nt: TGTGCCAGCAGGGACCGGACGCCTCTCGTCGGTGAGCAGTTCTTC

d_call: NA
j_call: TRBJ2-3
v_call: TRBV6-2/TRBV6-3
clone_size: many
cdr3_aa: CASSPMTRTDTQYF
cdr3_nt: TGTGCCAGCAGTCCCATGACACGAACAGATACGCAGTATTTT

d_call: NA
j_call: TRBJ2-2
v_call: TRBV30
clone_size: few
cdr3_aa: CAWRPPGAGTGELFF
cdr3_nt: TGTGCCTGGAGGCCACCGGGGGCGGGAACCGGGGAGCTGTTTTTT

d_call: NA
j_call: TRBJ2-1
v_call: TRBV14
clone_size: NA
cdr3_aa: CASSQRLRVDEQFF
cdr3_nt: TGTGCCAGCAGCCAACGTCTTAGGGTCGATGAGCAGTTCTTC

d_call: NA
j_call: TRBJ2-1
v_call: TRBV5-1
clone_size: many
cdr3_aa: CASSLSSHTYNEQFF
cdr3_nt: TGCGCCAGCAGCTTATCCAGCCATACCTACAATGAGCAGTTCTTC

d_call: NA
j_call: TRBJ2-1
v_call: TRBV7-9
clone_size: few
cdr3_aa: CASSLALLRLGSNEQFF
cdr3_nt: TGTGCCAGCAGCTTAGCGCTTTTAAGGTTAGGGTCCAATGAGCAGTTCTTC

d_call: TRBD1
j_call: TRBJ2-7
v_call: TRBV7-2
clone_size: many
cdr3_aa: CASSPRQGWYEQYF
cdr3_nt: TGTGCCAGCAGCCCTCGACAGGGTTGGTACGAGCAGTACTTC

d_call: TRBD1
j_call: TRBJ1-2
v_call: TRBV2
clone_size: many
cdr3_aa: CASSRDRDYGYTF
cdr3_nt: TGTGCCAGCAGTCGGGACAGGGACTATGGCTACACCTTC

d_call: TRBD2
j_call: TRBJ2-1
v_call: TRBV5-4
clone_size: few
cdr3_aa: CASSLAGPGNEQFF
cdr3_nt: TGTGCCAGCAGCTTAGCGGGACCGGGCAATGAGCAGTTCTTC

d_call: NA
j_call: TRBJ1-2
v_call: TRBV19
clone_size: NA
cdr3_aa: CASIGQPPANYGYTF
cdr3_nt: TGTGCCAGTATCGGACAGCCTCCAGCAAACTATGGCTACACCTTC

d_call: NA
j_call: TRBJ2-7
v_call: TRBV20-1
clone_size: NA
cdr3_aa: CSASLREQYF
cdr3_nt: TGCAGTGCTAGTCTGCGGGAGCAGTACTTC

d_call: TRBD1
j_call: TRBJ2-7
v_call: TRBV4-1
clone_size: NA
cdr3_aa: CASSQPGQGLEQYF
cdr3_nt: TGCGCCAGCAGCCAGCCCGGACAGGGGCTCGAGCAGTACTTC

d_call: NA
j_call: TRBJ2-1
v_call: TRBV3-2
clone_size: many
cdr3_aa: CASSPSASSYNEQFF
cdr3_nt: TGTGCCAGCAGCCCTAGCGCTAGCTCCTACAATGAGCAGTTCTTC

d_call: NA
j_call: TRBJ2-7
v_call: TRBV6-2/TRBV6-3
clone_size: few
cdr3_aa: CASSSFSYEQYF
cdr3_nt: TGTGCCAGCAGTTCCTTCTCCTACGAGCAGTACTTC

d_call: TRBD1
j_call: TRBJ1-2
v_call: TRBV12-3/TRBV12-4
clone_size: few
cdr3_aa: CASSPGTGVNYGYTF
cdr3_nt: TGTGCCAGCAGTCCAGGGACAGGCGTCAACTATGGCTACACCTTC

d_call: NA
j_call: TRBJ1-1
v_call: TRBV20-1
clone_size: few
cdr3_aa: CSARDRRGFTEAFF
cdr3_nt: TGCAGTGCTAGAGATCGGAGGGGGTTCACTGAAGCTTTCTTT

d_call: TRBD1
j_call: TRBJ2-5
v_call: TRBV13
clone_size: NA
cdr3_aa: CASSFDRGQETQYF
cdr3_nt: TGTGCCAGCAGCTTTGACAGGGGTCAAGAGACCCAGTACTTC

d_call: NA
j_call: TRBJ2-7
v_call: TRBV3-2
clone_size: NA
cdr3_aa: CASSQDAETGLNNHYEQYF
cdr3_nt: TGTGCCAGCAGCCAAGATGCCGAGACAGGCCTCAACAACCACTACGAGCAGTACTTC

d_call: NA
j_call: TRBJ2-6
v_call: TRBV29-1
clone_size: many
cdr3_aa: CSVDVSSGANVLTF
cdr3_nt: TGCAGCGTTGATGTGAGCTCTGGGGCCAACGTCCTGACTTTC

d_call: NA
j_call: TRBJ2-7
v_call: TRBV14
clone_size: many
cdr3_aa: CASSQDWKGRQYF
cdr3_nt: TGTGCCAGCAGCCAAGATTGGAAAGGAAGACAGTACTTC

d_call: NA
j_call: TRBJ1-2
v_call: TRBV5-5
clone_size: NA
cdr3_aa: CASSSGPIEYGYTF
cdr3_nt: TGTGCCAGCAGCTCCGGGCCGATAGAATATGGCTACACCTTC

d_call: TRBD1
j_call: TRBJ2-3
v_call: TRBV7-8
clone_size: NA
cdr3_aa: CASSRDRDVPGTQYF
cdr3_nt: TGTGCCAGCAGCCGAGACAGGGATGTCCCTGGTACGCAGTATTTT

d_call: TRBD1
j_call: TRBJ2-1
v_call: TRBV20-1
clone_size: NA
cdr3_aa: CSALDRVSSYNEQFF
cdr3_nt: TGCAGTGCCCTGGACAGGGTAAGCTCCTACAATGAGCAGTTCTTC

d_call: TRBD2
j_call: TRBJ2-1
v_call: TRBV28
clone_size: NA
cdr3_aa: CASTNPGTSGSGEQFF
cdr3_nt: TGTGCCAGCACTAACCCCGGGACTAGCGGGAGCGGTGAGCAGTTCTTC

d_call: NA
j_call: TRBJ2-3
v_call: TRBV29-1
clone_size: few
cdr3_aa: CSAVNTDTQYF
cdr3_nt: TGCAGCGCCGTGAACACAGATACGCAGTATTTT

d_call: NA
j_call: TRBJ2-3
v_call: TRBV7-6
clone_size: many
cdr3_aa: CASSSTWSTDTQYF
cdr3_nt: TGTGCCAGCAGCTCAACGTGGAGCACAGATACGCAGTATTTT

d_call: NA
j_call: TRBJ2-2
v_call: TRBV4-2
clone_size: few
cdr3_aa: CASSQDRTFLLAGELFF
cdr3_nt: TGTGCCAGCAGCCAAGATAGGACTTTTCTGTTGGCCGGGGAGCTGTTTTTT

d_call: NA
j_call: TRBJ2-1
v_call: TRBV7-2
clone_size: few
cdr3_aa: CASSSGGSNEQFF
cdr3_nt: TGTGCCAGCAGCTCTGGGGGGAGTAATGAGCAGTTCTTC

d_call: NA
j_call: TRBJ2-5
v_call: TRBV5-1
clone_size: few
cdr3_aa: CASSLAGSWSQYF
cdr3_nt: TGCGCCAGCAGCTTGGCGGGGAGTTGGTCCCAGTACTTC

d_call: NA
j_call: TRBJ2-3
v_call: TRBV20-1
clone_size: few
cdr3_aa: CSARDVGGTDTQYF
cdr3_nt: TGCAGTGCTAGAGACGTAGGGGGGACAGATACGCAGTATTTT

d_call: TRBD2
j_call: TRBJ2-3
v_call: TRBV3-1
clone_size: NA
cdr3_aa: CASSQTSGRAGDTQYF
cdr3_nt: TGTGCCAGCAGCCAGACTAGCGGGAGGGCCGGAGATACGCAGTATTTT

d_call: TRBD1
j_call: TRBJ1-5
v_call: TRBV5-8
clone_size: few
cdr3_aa: CASSLWGQGFSNQPQHF
cdr3_nt: TGTGCCAGCAGCTTGTGGGGACAGGGATTCAGCAATCAGCCCCAGCATTTT

d_call: NA
j_call: TRBJ2-7
v_call: TRBV9
clone_size: few
cdr3_aa: CASSAEGPSYYEQYF
cdr3_nt: TGTGCCAGCAGCGCGGAGGGACCCTCCTACTACGAGCAGTACTTC

d_call: NA
j_call: TRBJ2-1
v_call: TRBV18
clone_size: many
cdr3_aa: CASSWTAYNEQFF
cdr3_nt: TGTGCCAGCTCGTGGACAGCCTACAATGAGCAGTTCTTC

d_call: TRBD2
j_call: TRBJ2-6
v_call: TRBV7-2
clone_size: few
cdr3_aa: CASRQAGGTLGANVLTF
cdr3_nt: TGTGCCAGCAGGCAGGCGGGAGGTACCTTGGGGGCCAACGTCCTGACTTTC

d_call: NA
j_call: TRBJ1-1
v_call: TRBV28
clone_size: once
cdr3_aa: CAASNTEAFF
cdr3_nt: TGTGCCGCCTCGAACACTGAAGCTTTCTTT

d_call: NA
j_call: TRBJ2-1
v_call: TRBV14
clone_size: many
cdr3_aa: CASSPATVYNEQFF
cdr3_nt: TGTGCCAGCAGCCCCGCAACCGTCTACAATGAGCAGTTCTTC

d_call: NA
j_call: TRBJ1-1
v_call: TRBV5-4
clone_size: NA
cdr3_aa: CASSLAGVETEAFF
cdr3_nt: TGTGCCAGCAGCTTGGCGGGGGTAGAGACTGAAGCTTTCTTT

d_call: TRBD1
j_call: TRBJ1-4
v_call: TRBV18
clone_size: NA
cdr3_aa: CASSQGAANEKLFF
cdr3_nt: TGTGCCAGCTCACAGGGGGCGGCTAATGAAAAACTGTTTTTT